A selection of T cell receptor beta chains follows, all from one sample in a study of cytomegalovirus exposure and HLA in healthy donors. The data were produced by immunoSEQ multiplex PCR, yet TCRdb's version contains in-frame clones alone and is incomplete. This table holds 150,000 to 200,000 clones, about 62% found once. Material for sequencing was PBMCs. Every receptor here comes from a man aged 35-49 years in good health and CMV-seronegative. Both conserved end residues are part of each CDR3. A D gene is named only where the DNA matches it firmly. Not every row has a clone size; where given, it reads once, few, many or a size class.

CDR3aa,CDR3nt,d_gene,v_gene,abundance,j_gene
CASSLGESYNSPLHF,TGTGCCAGCAGCTTGGGGGAGAGCTATAATTCACCCCTCCACTTT,-,TRBV5-4,-,TRBJ1-6
CASTGTPQETQYF,TGTGCCAGCACCGGGACACCACAAGAGACCCAGTACTTC,-,TRBV7-9,-,TRBJ2-5
CASSPTADRANTGELFF,TGTGCCAGCAGCCCTACGGCGGACAGGGCAAACACCGGGGAGCTGTTTTTT,TRBD1,TRBV7-3,once,TRBJ2-2
CASRRITGELFF,TGTGCCAGTAGGAGGATCACCGGGGAGCTGTTTTTT,-,TRBV6-5,-,TRBJ2-2
CASAPLKGDEQYF,TGTGCCAGCGCACCTTTAAAGGGAGACGAGCAGTACTTC,-,TRBV2,-,TRBJ2-7
CASSQEPKQSRTKNIQYF,TGTGCCAGCAGCCAAGAGCCAAAACAGAGCAGAACCAAAAACATTCAGTACTTC,-,TRBV4-2,-,TRBJ2-4
CASSYPLGGPGELFF,TGCGCCAGCAGCTACCCCCTGGGGGGGCCCGGGGAGCTGTTTTTT,-,TRBV5-1,-,TRBJ2-2
CASSSVAGWADTQYF,TGTGCCAGCAGCTCAGTAGCGGGGTGGGCAGATACGCAGTATTTT,TRBD2,TRBV7-2,-,TRBJ2-3
CASRTGSPYEQYF,TGTGCCAGCAGGACAGGGAGTCCCTACGAGCAGTACTTC,TRBD1,TRBV28,-,TRBJ2-7
CASSEEVGVGGYTF,TGTGCCAGCAGTGAAGAGGTAGGGGTCGGAGGCTACACCTTC,-,TRBV6-1,-,TRBJ1-2
CSVGTSYNEQFF,TGCAGCGTGGGGACTAGCTACAATGAGCAGTTCTTC,TRBD2,TRBV29-1,-,TRBJ2-1
CASSISLGELFF,TGTGCCAGTAGTATTTCACTCGGGGAGCTGTTTTTT,-,TRBV19,-,TRBJ2-2
CASSVLDEQYF,TGTGCCAGCAGCGTCCTCGACGAGCAGTACTTC,-,TRBV7-9,few,TRBJ2-7
CASSYGGAGPTDTQYF,TGTGCCAGCAGTTACGGCGGTGCGGGCCCCACAGATACGCAGTATTTT,-,TRBV6-5,-,TRBJ2-3
CASSIQAGPNTEAFF,TGTGCCAGTAGTATTCAAGCAGGGCCGAACACTGAAGCTTTCTTT,-,TRBV19,-,TRBJ1-1
CASSLGGGTGTYNEQFF,TGCGCCAGCAGCTTGGGAGGTGGGACAGGGACCTACAATGAGCAGTTCTTC,TRBD1,TRBV5-1,once,TRBJ2-1
CAWRRRGTGVNNEKLFF,TGTGCCTGGAGGAGACGGGGGACAGGGGTGAACAATGAAAAACTGTTTTTT,TRBD1,TRBV30,few,TRBJ1-4
CASKLYTGELFF,TGTGCCAGCAAACTTTACACCGGGGAGCTGTTTTTT,-,TRBV5-8,-,TRBJ2-2
CASSVGGGDTDTQYF,TGTGCCAGCAGCGTAGGCGGGGGGGACACAGATACGCAGTATTTT,TRBD2,TRBV9,-,TRBJ2-3
CASSGTGATGELFF,TGTGCCAGCAGCGGGACAGGTGCCACCGGGGAGCTGTTTTTT,TRBD1,TRBV9,few,TRBJ2-2
CASSLPLDRSLYNSPLHF,TGTGCCAGCAGTTTACCCCTCGACAGGAGCCTATATAATTCACCCCTCCACTTT,-,TRBV28,once,TRBJ1-6
CSVTPGTGGSYEQYF,TGCAGCGTTACACCCGGGACAGGGGGTTCCTACGAGCAGTACTTC,TRBD1,TRBV29-1,-,TRBJ2-7
CASRASGMEDTQYF,TGTGCCAGCAGAGCCAGCGGGATGGAAGATACGCAGTATTTT,TRBD2,TRBV2,few,TRBJ2-3
CAISEQGDATNEKLFF,TGTGCCATCAGTGAGCAGGGGGATGCAACTAATGAAAAACTGTTTTTT,TRBD1,TRBV10-3,-,TRBJ1-4